These 15 T cell receptor beta chains share one sample of origin, sequenced in a study of blood T cell repertoires in COVID-19. Generated by immunoSEQ multiplex PCR, the TCRdb table keeps only in-frame clones and is missing some. This table has approximately 49,000 clones, roughly 82% appearing once. The sequenced sample was peripheral blood. All receptors derive from a woman in her sixties with acute or convalescent COVID-19.

The chain uses TRBV20-1 and TRBJ2-5; D is uncertain. Germline CDR1 is DFQATT and CDR2 is SNEGSKA (reference sequence). CDR3 length: 11 residues. The ends were cut back, 4 bases at V and 7 bases at J, with 10 bases in the middle. CDR3 bases: TGCAGTGCTAAAACTACGCGGACCCAGTACTTC. Its protein product is CSAKTTRTQYF.

As DNA, the CDR3 is TGTGCCAGCAGTGACGAGGACAGGGGCCTTAACTATGGCTACACCTTC. It encodes CASSDEDRGLNYGYTF. V and J are TRBV2 and TRBJ1-2, with TRBD1 identical over 9 bases. Per the germline V gene, CDR1 is SNHLY and CDR2 is FYNNEI. The V gene end was trimmed by 3 bases and the J gene end by 1 base; junction bases not matched to a gene: 6. The CDR3 has 16 amino acids.

This clone was observed a handful of times. The rearrangement uses TRBV29-1 and TRBJ1-1; D gene unclear. CDR1 and CDR2 (germline): SQVTM, ANQGSEA. The V and J ends lost 3 bases and 5 bases respectively, with 13 bases between them. The CDR3 is 13 amino acids. In nucleotides, the CDR3 is TGCAGCGTTGACTTGGGAGTGACGACTGAAGCTTTCTTT. Translating gives CSVDLGVTTEAFF.

The rearrangement links TRBV15 to TRBJ2-1, with 11 bases fitting TRBD2. Germline trimming cut 2 bases from V and 5 bases from J; bases unmatched to any gene: 2. The CDR3 loop spans 15 amino acids. CDR1 is LNHNV, CDR2 YYDKDF, per germline (reference sequence). The CDR3 loop reads CATSRLAGGDNEQFF. The CDR3 DNA reads as TGTGCCACCAGCAGATTAGCGGGGGGGGACAATGAGCAGTTCTTC.

The rearrangement joins TRBV5-1 to TRBJ2-7; TRBD2 might be the D (6 bases). The CDR3 spans 14 residues. Deletions cut 9 bases from V and 5 bases from J, with 21 bases between. CDR1 is SGHRS and CDR2 is YFSETQ in the germline V gene. The CDR3: CATSTESGRHEQYF. The CDR3 nucleotides are TGCGCCACCTCCACTGAGTCAGGGAGGCACGAGCAGTACTTC. The whole variable domain, remainder taken from reference TRBV5-1 and TRBJ2-7, is KAGVTQTPRYLIKTRGQQVTLSCSPISGHRSVSWYQQTPGQGLQFLFEYFSETQRNKGNFPGRFSGRQFSNSRSEMNVSTLELGDSALYLCATSTESGRHEQYFGPGTRLTVT.

The rearrangement joins TRBV7-2 to TRBJ1-1; 7 bases line up with TRBD1. V lost 4 bases, J lost 11 bases, and 7 bases stayed unmatched. CDR1 SGHTA and CDR2 FQGNSA come from the germline V gene. CDR3 length equals 12 residues. The CDR3 loop reads CASSSPGGRAFF. As DNA, the CDR3 is TGTGCCAGCAGCTCCCCAGGGGGTCGGGCTTTCTTT.

The genes are TRBV5-1 and TRBJ2-3, with D tentatively TRBD2 (7 bases). With 2 bases removed from V and 6 bases from J, the gap between germline ends came to 16 bases. CDR3 size: 15 residues. Looked up from germline, CDR1 is SGHRS and CDR2 is YFSETQ. Written as DNA, the CDR3 is TGCGCCAGCAGCTTTGGTGGGGGGGCCAAGGATACGCAGTATTTT. Translation gives CASSFGGGAKDTQYF.

This chain connects TRBV27 to TRBJ2-7; 10 bases align to TRBD1. J was trimmed by 0 bases and V by 4 bases; bases with no gene match: 9. The germline gives CDR1 MNHEY, CDR2 SMNVEV (reference sequence). This CDR3 has 17 residues. CDR3 residues: CASSSRPGQGSSYEQYF. DNA for the CDR3: TGTGCCAGCAGTTCAAGACCGGGACAGGGGTCCTCCTACGAGCAGTACTTC.

The chain has TRBV18 and TRBJ1-1, with 7 nucleotides matching TRBD1. Trimming at V came to 3 bases and at J to 0 bases, leaving 1 base not matched to a gene. Germline CDR1 KGHSH, CDR2 LQKENI. The CDR3 covers 14 residues. The CDR3 here is CASSPTGVNTEAFF. CDR3 nucleotides: TGTGCCAGCTCACCCACAGGGGTGAACACTGAAGCTTTCTTT.

The genes are TRBV5-1 and TRBJ1-2; TRBD1 matches at 10 bases. The junction had 8 bases not matched to a gene; V was cut back by 1 base and J by 5 bases. Germline CDR1 SGHRS, CDR2 YFSETQ. CDR3 length equals 16 residues. CDR3 loop: CASSLSWDRGLYGYTF. CDR3 in DNA: TGCGCCAGCAGCTTGTCTTGGGACAGGGGCCTTTATGGCTACACCTTC.

The genes are TRBV5-1 and TRBJ2-2; D is uncertain. The germline gives CDR1 SGHRS, CDR2 YFSETQ. CDR3 length equals 16 residues. Trimming took off 4 bases at V and 1 base at J, with 14 bases between the two ends. The CDR3 reads CASSGLTPRNTGELFF. CDR3 sequence (DNA): TGCGCCAGCAGCGGCCTGACCCCTAGGAACACCGGGGAGCTGTTTTTT.

V gene TRBV24-1 combines with J gene TRBJ2-5, with a tentative D call TRBD1 (5 bases). The CDR3 covers 13 residues. CDR1 and CDR2 (germline): KGHDR, SFDVKD. Trimming took 5 bases from V and 5 from J, leaving 11 bases between them. The CDR3 here is CATSVSGYETQYF. CDR3 sequence (DNA): TGTGCCACCAGTGTGTCAGGGTACGAGACCCAGTACTTC.

This clone was detected a few times. V gene TRBV19 combines with J gene TRBJ2-7, with D possibly TRBD2 on 5 matching bases. V was clipped by 2 bases and J by 4 bases, with 6 bases between them. Germline CDR1 and CDR2: LNHDA and SQIVND (reference sequence). This CDR3 has 12 residues. The CDR3, as DNA: TGTGCCAGTAGTATACGAGGGTACGAGCAGTACTTC. Translated: CASSIRGYEQYF.

This clone was seen a single time. The rearrangement joins TRBV3-1 (or the pseudogene TRBV3-2) to TRBJ2-7, with D possibly TRBD2 on 5 matching bases. This CDR3 is built from 15 residues. Between the trimmed V and J ends, which lost 1 base and 3 bases, there was a span of 13 bases. Germline CDR1 and CDR2: LGHDT and YNNKEL (reference sequence). The CDR3 loop reads CASSQGPGTSYEQYF. The CDR3 bases are TGTGCCAGCAGCCAAGGACCGGGAACCAGCTACGAGCAGTACTTC.

The chain employs TRBV6-2 or TRBV6-3 and TRBJ2-1; 13 bases line up with TRBD2. Germline V gene lookup returns CDR1 MNHEY and CDR2 SVGEGT. The CDR3 is 15 residues long. The junction had 5 bases not matched to a gene; V was cut back by 5 bases and J by 7 bases. CDR3: CASSRGTSGNNEQFF. CDR3 nucleotide sequence: TGTGCCAGCAGTCGCGGGACTAGCGGGAATAATGAGCAGTTCTTC.